This T cell receptor (beta chain) is drawn from a study of shared clonotypes between healthy human individuals. Naive CD45RA+ and memory CD45RA-negative subsets were split from CD4+ cells. Replicate PCRs for sorted subsets used 200 ng DNA; this equaled 33,000 or so T cell genomes. The table came from immunoSEQ multiplex PCR; TCRdb's copy has only in-frame clones and leaves some out. Here the sample spans roughly 2.6 million clones, over 85% being singletons. There are 13 residues in the CDR3. With 2 bases removed from V and 7 bases from J, the gap between germline ends came to 9 bases. Germline loops: CDR1 SGHTA, CDR2 FQGNSA.

The clonotype was recovered from a man between 18 and 29 years old in good health. The J gene is TRBJ1-5, the V gene TRBV7-2, with D possibly being TRBD1 (5 bases). The sequenced sample consisted of naive CD4+ T cells sorted from blood. Described subset: CD45RA+ positively selected. The CDR3 loop is CASSLYQGQPQHF. The CDR3 coding sequence is TGTGCCAGCAGCTTATATCAGGGACAGCCCCAGCATTTT.